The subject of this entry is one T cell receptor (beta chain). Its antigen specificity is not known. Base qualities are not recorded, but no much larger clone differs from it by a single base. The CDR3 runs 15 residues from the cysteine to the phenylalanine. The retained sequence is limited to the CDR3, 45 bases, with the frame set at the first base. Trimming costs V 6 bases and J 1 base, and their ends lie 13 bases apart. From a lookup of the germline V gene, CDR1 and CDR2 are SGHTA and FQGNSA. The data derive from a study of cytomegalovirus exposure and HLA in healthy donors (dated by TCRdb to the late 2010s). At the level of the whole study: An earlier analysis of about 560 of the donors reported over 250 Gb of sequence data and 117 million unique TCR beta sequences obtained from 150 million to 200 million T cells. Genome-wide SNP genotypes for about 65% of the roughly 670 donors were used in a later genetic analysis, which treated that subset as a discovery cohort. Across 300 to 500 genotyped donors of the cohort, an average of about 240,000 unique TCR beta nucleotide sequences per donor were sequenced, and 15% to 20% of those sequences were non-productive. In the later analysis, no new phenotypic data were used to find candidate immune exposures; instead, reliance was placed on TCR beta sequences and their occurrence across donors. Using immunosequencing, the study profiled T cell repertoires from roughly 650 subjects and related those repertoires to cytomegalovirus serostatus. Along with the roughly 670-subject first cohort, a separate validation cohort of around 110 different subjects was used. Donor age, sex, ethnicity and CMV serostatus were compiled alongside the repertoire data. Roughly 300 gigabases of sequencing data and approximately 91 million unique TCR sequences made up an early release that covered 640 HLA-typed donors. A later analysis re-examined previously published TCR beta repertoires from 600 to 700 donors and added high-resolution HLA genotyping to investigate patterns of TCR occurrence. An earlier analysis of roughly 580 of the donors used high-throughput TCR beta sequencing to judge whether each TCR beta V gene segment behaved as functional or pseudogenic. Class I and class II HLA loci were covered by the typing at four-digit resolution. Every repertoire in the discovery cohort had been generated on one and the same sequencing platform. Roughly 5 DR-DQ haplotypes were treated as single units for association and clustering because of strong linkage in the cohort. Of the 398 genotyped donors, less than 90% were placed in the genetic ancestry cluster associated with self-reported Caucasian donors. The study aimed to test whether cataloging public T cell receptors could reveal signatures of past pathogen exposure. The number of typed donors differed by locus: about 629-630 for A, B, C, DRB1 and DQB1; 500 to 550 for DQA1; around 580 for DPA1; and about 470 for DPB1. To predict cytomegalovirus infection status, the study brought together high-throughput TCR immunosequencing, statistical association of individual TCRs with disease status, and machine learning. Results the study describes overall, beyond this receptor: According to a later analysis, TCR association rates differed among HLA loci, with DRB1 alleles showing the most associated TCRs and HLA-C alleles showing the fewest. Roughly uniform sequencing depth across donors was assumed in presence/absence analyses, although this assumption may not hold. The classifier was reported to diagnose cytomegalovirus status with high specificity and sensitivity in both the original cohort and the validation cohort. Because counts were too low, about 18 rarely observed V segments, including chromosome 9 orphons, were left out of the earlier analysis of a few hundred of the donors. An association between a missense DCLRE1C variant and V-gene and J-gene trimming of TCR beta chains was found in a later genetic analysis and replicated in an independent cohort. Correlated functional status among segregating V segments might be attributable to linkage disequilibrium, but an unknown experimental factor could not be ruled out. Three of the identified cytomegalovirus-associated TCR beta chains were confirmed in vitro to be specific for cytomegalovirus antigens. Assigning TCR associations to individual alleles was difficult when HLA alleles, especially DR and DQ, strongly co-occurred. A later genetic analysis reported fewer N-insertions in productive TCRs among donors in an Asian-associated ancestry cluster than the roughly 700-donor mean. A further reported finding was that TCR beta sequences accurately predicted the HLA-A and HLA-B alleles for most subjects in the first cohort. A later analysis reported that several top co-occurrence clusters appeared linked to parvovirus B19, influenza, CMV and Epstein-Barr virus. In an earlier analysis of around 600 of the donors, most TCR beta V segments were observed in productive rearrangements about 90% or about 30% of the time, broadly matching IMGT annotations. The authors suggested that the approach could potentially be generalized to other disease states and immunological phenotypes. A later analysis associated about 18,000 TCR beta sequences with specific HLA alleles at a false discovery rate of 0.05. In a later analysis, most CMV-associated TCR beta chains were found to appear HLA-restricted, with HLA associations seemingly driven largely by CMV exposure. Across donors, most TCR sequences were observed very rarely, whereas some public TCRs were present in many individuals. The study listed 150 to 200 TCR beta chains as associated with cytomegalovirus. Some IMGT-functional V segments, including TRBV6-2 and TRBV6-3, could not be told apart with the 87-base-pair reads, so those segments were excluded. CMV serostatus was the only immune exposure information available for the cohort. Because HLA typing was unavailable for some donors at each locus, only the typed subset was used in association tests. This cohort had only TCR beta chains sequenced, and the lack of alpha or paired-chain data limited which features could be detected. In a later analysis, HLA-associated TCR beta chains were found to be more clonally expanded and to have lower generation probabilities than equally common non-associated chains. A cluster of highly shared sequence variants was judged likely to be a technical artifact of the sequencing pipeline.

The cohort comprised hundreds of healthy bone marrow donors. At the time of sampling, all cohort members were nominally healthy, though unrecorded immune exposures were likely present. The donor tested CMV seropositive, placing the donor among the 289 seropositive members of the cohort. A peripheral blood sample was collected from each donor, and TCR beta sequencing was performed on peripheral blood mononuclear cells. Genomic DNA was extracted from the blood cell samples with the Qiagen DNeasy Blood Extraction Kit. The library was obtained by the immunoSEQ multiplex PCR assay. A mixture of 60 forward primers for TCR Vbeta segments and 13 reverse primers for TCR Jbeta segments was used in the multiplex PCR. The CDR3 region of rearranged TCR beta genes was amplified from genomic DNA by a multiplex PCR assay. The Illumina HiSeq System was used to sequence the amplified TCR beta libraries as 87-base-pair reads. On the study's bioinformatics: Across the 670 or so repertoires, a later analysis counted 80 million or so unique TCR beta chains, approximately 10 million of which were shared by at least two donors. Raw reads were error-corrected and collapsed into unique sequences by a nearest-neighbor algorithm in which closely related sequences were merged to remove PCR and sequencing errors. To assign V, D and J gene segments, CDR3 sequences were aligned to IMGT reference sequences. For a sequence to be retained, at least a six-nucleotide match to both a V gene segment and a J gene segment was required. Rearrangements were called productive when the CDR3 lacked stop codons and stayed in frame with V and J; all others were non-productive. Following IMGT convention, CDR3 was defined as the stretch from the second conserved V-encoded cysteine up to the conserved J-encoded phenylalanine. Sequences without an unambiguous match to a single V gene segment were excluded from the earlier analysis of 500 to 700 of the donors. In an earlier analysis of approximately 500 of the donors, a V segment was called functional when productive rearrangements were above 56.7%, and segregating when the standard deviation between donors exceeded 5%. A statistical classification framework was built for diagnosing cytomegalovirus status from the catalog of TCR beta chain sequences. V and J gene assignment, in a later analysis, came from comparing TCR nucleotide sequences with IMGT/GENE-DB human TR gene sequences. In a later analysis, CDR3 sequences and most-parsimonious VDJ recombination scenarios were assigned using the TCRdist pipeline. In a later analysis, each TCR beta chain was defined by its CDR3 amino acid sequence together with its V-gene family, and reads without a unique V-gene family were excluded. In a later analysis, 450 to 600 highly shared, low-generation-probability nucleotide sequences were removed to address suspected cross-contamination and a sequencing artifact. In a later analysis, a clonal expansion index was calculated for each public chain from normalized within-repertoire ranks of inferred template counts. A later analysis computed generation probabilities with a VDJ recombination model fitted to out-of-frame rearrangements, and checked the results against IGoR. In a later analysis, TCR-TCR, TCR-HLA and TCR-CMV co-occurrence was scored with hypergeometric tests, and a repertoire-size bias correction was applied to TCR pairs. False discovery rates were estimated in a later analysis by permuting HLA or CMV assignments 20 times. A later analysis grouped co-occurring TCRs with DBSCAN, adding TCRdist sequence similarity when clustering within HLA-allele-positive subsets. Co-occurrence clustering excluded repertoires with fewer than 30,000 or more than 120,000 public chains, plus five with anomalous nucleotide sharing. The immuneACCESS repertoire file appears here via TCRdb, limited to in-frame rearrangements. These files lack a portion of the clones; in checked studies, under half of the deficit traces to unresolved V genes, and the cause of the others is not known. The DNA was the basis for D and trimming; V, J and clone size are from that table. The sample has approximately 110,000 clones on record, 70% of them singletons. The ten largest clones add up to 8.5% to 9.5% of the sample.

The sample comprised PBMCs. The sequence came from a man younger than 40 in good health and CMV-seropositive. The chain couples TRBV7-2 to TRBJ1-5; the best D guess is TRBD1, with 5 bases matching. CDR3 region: CASSYGAASNQPQHF. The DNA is TGTGCCAGCAGTTATGGGGCAGCGAGCAATCAGCCCCAGCATTTT.